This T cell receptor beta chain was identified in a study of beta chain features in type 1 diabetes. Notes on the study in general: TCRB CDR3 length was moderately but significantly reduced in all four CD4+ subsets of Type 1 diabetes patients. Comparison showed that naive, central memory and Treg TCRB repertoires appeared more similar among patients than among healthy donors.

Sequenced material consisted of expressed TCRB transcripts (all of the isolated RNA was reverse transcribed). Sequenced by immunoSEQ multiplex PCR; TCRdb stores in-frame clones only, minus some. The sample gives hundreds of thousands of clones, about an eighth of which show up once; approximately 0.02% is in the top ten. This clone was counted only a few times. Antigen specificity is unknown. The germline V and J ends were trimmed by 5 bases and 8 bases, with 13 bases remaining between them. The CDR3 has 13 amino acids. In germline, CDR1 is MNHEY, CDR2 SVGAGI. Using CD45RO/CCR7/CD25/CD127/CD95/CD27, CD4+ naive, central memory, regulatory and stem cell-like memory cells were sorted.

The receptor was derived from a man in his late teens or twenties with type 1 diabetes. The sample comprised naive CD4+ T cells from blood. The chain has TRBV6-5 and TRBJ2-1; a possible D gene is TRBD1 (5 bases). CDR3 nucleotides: TGTGCCAGCAGTGAAGTAGGGGATGATGAGCAGTTCTTC. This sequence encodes CASSEVGDDEQFF.